Reported below is one T cell receptor (beta chain). The sample comes from a study of blood T cell repertoires in COVID-19. Study overall: Sites in the United States, Italy and Spain provided acute and convalescent COVID-19 samples. Nucleic acid was either cDNA or gDNA, and it came from T cells, B-cell-depleted T cells, or PBMCs.

Germline V gene sequence: CDR1 SGHTA, CDR2 FQGNSA. The CDR3 consists of 16 residues. V shed 5 bases and J 4 bases; nucleotides not matched to a gene: 10. The authors' processing: Estimated nucleated cell counts came from reference gene primer amplification. Method: immunoSEQ multiplex PCR; TCRdb's copy keeps in-frame clones and lacks some. D and trimming come from the DNA, and the V and J calls and clone size come from that table. The sample lists about 490,000 clones; roughly 88% were seen once. This sequence was found in a human donor in a cohort sampled during active COVID-19. The source material was peripheral blood. The V call is TRBV7-2, the J call TRBJ1-2, with TRBD1 matching over 10 bases. DNA for the CDR3: TGTGCCAGCAGCGCCGCCCTGGGGACAGGGGCCTATGGCTACACCTTC. Encoded protein: CASSAALGTGAYGYTF. Complete variable domain (other parts from reference TRBV7-2 and TRBJ1-2): GAGVSQSPSNKVTEKGKDVELRCDPISGHTALYWYRQSLGQGLEFLIYFQGNSAPDKSGLPSDRFSAERTGGSVSTLTIQRTQQEDSAVYLCASSAALGTGAYGYTFGSGTRLTVV.